This T cell receptor (beta chain) was identified during a study of T-cell reconstitution after alpha-beta-depleted transplantation in children. Study conclusions and caveats: Diversity of TCRbeta at day 60 was high in some patients, arising from surviving recipient T cells and thymic progenitors. Newly made T cells mostly supplied T-cell counts and diversity one year after transplant. Reportedly, roughly two months post-transplant, alpha-beta T cells arose from several hundred expanded graft clones.

V gave up 7 bases and J gave up 3 bases, with 16 bases separating them. CDR3 length: 14 amino acids. Preparation of the TCRbeta library was carried out with unique molecular identifiers. TCRdb processed the PCR reads anew with MiXCR; each CDR3 protein has one entry. This table holds about 870,000 distinct CDR3 sequences, around 15% found once. This clonotype has at least ten counts. Its antigen is still unknown. The starting material was PBMCs, mostly from graft donor cells, obtained 360 days after TCRalphabeta/CD19-depleted stem cell transplant. This clonotype was sampled from a male patient younger than 18 who had a stem cell transplant for acute lymphoblastic leukemia, so the T cells may come from the graft donor. V gene TRBV12-3 or TRBV12-4 combines with J gene TRBJ2-7, with a possible D match to TRBD1 (6 bases). In DNA, the CDR3 is TGTGCCAGCAAACAGGGACACAAGATCTACGAGCAGTACTTC. The encoded protein is CASKQGHKIYEQYF.